The 9 T cell receptor beta chains in this list originate from one sample, sequenced in a study of beta chain features in type 1 diabetes. Isolated RNA was reverse transcribed in full, so expressed TCRB transcripts were sequenced. Sequenced by immunoSEQ multiplex PCR; TCRdb stores in-frame clones only, minus some. The table lists about 350,000 clones, about 19% of them singletons, with under 0.055% in the top ten. Sequencing was carried out using naive CD4+ T cells from blood. The receptors were sampled from a woman younger than 35 in good health.

This clone was recorded a few times. The chain carries TRBV5-1 and TRBJ1-1; the D gene is possibly TRBD1 (5 bases). With 0 bases removed from V and 1 base from J, the gap between germline ends came to 10 bases. CDR1 and CDR2 (germline): SGHRS, YFSETQ. The CDR3 runs 15 residues. The CDR3: CASSLAAGSNTEAFF. The CDR3 nucleotides read TGCGCCAGCAGCTTGGCCGCAGGGTCGAACACTGAAGCTTTCTTT.

This rearrangement joins TRBV7-2 to TRBJ2-1; the D is unclear. Trimming cost V 1 base and J 2 bases, with 6 bases left between them. CDR3 size: 14 residues. Germline V gene lookup returns CDR1 SGHTA and CDR2 FQGNSA. The chain's CDR3 is CASSLGGPYNEQFF. The CDR3 coding sequence is TGTGCCAGCAGCTTAGGAGGCCCCTACAATGAGCAGTTCTTC.

The rearrangement links TRBV5-1 to TRBJ2-7; perhaps TRBD2 as D (6 bases). The V and J ends lost 5 bases and 3 bases respectively, with 12 bases between them. The length of the CDR3 is 13 residues. The germline V gene encodes CDR1 SGHRS and CDR2 YFSETQ. CDR3 nucleotides: TGCGCCAGCAGGTTTTCCGGGGGCTACGAGCAGTACTTC. It yields the protein CASRFSGGYEQYF. Full variable domain (outside the CDR3, taken from reference TRBV5-1 and TRBJ2-7): KAGVTQTPRYLIKTRGQQVTLSCSPISGHRSVSWYQQTPGQGLQFLFEYFSETQRNKGNFPGRFSGRQFSNSRSEMNVSTLELGDSALYLCASRFSGGYEQYFGPGTRLTVT.

This clone was seen only once. V usage is TRBV6-4 and J usage is TRBJ2-6, with 10 bases that match TRBD1. Germline CDR1 reads MRHNA; CDR2 reads SNTAGT. V dropped 5 bases and J dropped 0; count of bases not matched to a gene: 1. The CDR3 sequence is 16 residues long. CDR3 in amino acids: CASSWTGGSGANVLTF. The CDR3 region has the DNA TGTGCCAGCAGTTGGACAGGGGGCTCTGGGGCCAACGTCCTGACTTTC.

The chain uses TRBV6-5 and TRBJ2-7; a weak D match, TRBD1 (6 bases). Germline CDR1 and CDR2: MNHEY and SVGAGI. Trimming left V 5 bases short and J 4 bases short, with 12 bases between. The CDR3 is 13 residues long. The CDR3 DNA follows: TGTGCCAGCAGTCAAGACAGGTGGTACGAGCAGTACTTC. This gives the protein CASSQDRWYEQYF.

The table lists this clone with a few counts. CDR3 region: CASSFTRQDTQYF. The CDR3 region has the DNA TGTGCCAGCAGTTTTACTCGACAAGATACGCAGTATTTT. This rearrangement joins TRBV27 to TRBJ2-3; D unresolved. Germline V CDR1 and CDR2: MNHEY, SMNVEV (reference sequence). V lost 3 bases and J lost 5, with 9 bases in between. This CDR3 comprises 13 residues.

This clone was detected only a few times. The chain uses TRBV6-6 and TRBJ2-6; D gene ambiguous. From germline, CDR1 is MNHNY and CDR2 SVGAGI (reference sequence). V was cut by 8 bases and J by 2 bases, with 4 bases left in between. The CDR3 has 12 residues. The CDR3 region has the DNA TGTGCCAGCGCAGCTGGGGCCAACGTCCTGACTTTC. Amino acid sequence: CASAAGANVLTF.

This clone was picked up a small number of times. V gene TRBV13 combines with J gene TRBJ2-7, with 11 bases identical to TRBD2. In germline, CDR1 is PRHDT, CDR2 FYEKMQ (reference sequence). V dropped 2 bases and J dropped 4; count of bases not matched to a gene: 7. This CDR3 comprises 16 residues. The CDR3 sequence: CASSLSSGRTGYEQYF. In nucleotides, the CDR3 is TGTGCCAGCAGCTTATCTAGCGGGAGGACCGGGTACGAGCAGTACTTC. Together with reference TRBV13 and TRBJ2-7, the CDR3 gives the full variable domain: AAGVIQSPRHLIKEKRETATLKCYPIPRHDTVYWYQQGPGQDPQFLISFYEKMQSDKGSIPDRFSAQQFSDYHSELNMSSLELGDSALYFCASSLSSGRTGYEQYFGPGTRLTVT.

The rearrangement joins TRBV30 to TRBJ1-1, with D possibly being TRBD1 (5 bases). Germline loops: CDR1 GTSNPN, CDR2 SVGIG (reference sequence). The ends were cut back, 0 bases at V and 11 bases at J, with 13 bases in the middle. The CDR3 length is 12 residues. CDR3 amino acids: CAWSVSRVDAFF. CDR3 in DNA: TGTGCCTGGAGTGTAAGCAGGGTGGACGCTTTCTTT.